The T cell receptor beta chain under discussion was sequenced for a study of PD-1 blockade in classical Hodgkin lymphoma. Study at large: The nivolumab dose that patients received was 3 mg/kg, given intravenously every 2 weeks. Study-level points and caveats: The authors excluded patients who started nivolumab under 1 year after ASCT. Newly diagnosed patients were reported to exhibit reduced baseline TCR diversity relative to healthy donors.

This table comes from immunoSEQ multiplex PCR, and its TCRdb copy is limited to in-frame clones, with some not included. Of 20,000 to 25,000 clones in the sample, about 80% were seen once. Regarding time point: cycle 4 day 1 (C4D1), after less than 7 weeks of nivolumab. Every patient had relapsed following autologous stem cell transplantation, and cohorts differed in brentuximab vedotin exposure. Reported best responses ranged across complete response, partial response or progressive disease. After removal of 0 bases from V and 5 bases from J, the junction contained 10 bases not matched to a gene. The CDR3 totals 15 residues. Germline lookup yields CDR1 GTSNPN and CDR2 SVGIG (reference sequence). Comment on this clone: Its antigen remains unidentified.

The sequence was obtained from a human donor with classical Hodgkin lymphoma. The source material was peripheral blood mononuclear cells (PBMCs), sampled before the fourth cycle of nivolumab. The chain joins TRBV30 to TRBJ2-7; TRBD1 agrees at 7 bases. CDR3 sequence (DNA): TGTGCCTGGAGTGTACGTTGGACAGGTTTCCACGAGCAGTACTTC. Protein product: CAWSVRWTGFHEQYF.